This T cell receptor (beta chain) was observed in a study of OX40 agonist ivuxolimab in advanced cancers. Study details: At 82.7% male, the cohort had a mean age of approximately 60 years, ranging from roughly 20 to 79. General observations from the study: Expanded clones were, on average, more numerous among CD8+ T cells than CD4+.

On this clone: Its target is unknown.

The CDR3 runs to 16 residues. With V trimmed by 5 bases and J by 0 bases, 7 bases remained unmatched. From germline, CDR1 is MDHEN and CDR2 SYDVKM. TCRdb's copy holds only in-frame clones and misses some; the assay was immunoSEQ multiplex PCR. This repertoire shows tens of thousands of clones, 85% to 95% found once; its top ten account for 0.4% to 0.55%. The chain recombines TRBV28 with TRBJ1-3; 7 bases agree with TRBD1. Here the sequenced sample was CD4+ or CD8+ T cells sorted from blood, taken in a trial of the OX40 agonist ivuxolimab. This TCR came from an adult with an advanced solid tumor such as melanoma, head and neck, liver or kidney cancer. The CDR3 sequence: CASSRPGTVSGNTIYF. As DNA, the CDR3 is TGTGCCAGCAGTCGACCCGGGACAGTCTCTGGAAACACCATATATTTT.